These 22 T cell receptor beta chains share one sample of origin, sequenced in a study of shared clonotypes between healthy human individuals. Using immunoSEQ multiplex PCR, the repertoire was profiled, and TCRdb retains in-frame clones only, with some absent. In the table there are about 510,000 clones, around 79% of which are singletons. Source material: PBMCs. The receptors shown here come from a middle-aged woman in good health. Some clones in this sample may be carry-over from other donors' samples.

The chain couples TRBV11-3 to TRBJ2-5, with a possible D match to TRBD2 (6 bases). This CDR3 is built from 15 residues. Germline lookup yields CDR1 SGHNT and CDR2 YENEEA. V lost 5 bases, J lost 0 bases, and 13 bases lay in between. Written as DNA, the CDR3 is TGTGCCAGCAGCACGCCGGGACTCAACCAAGAGACCCAGTACTTC. This sequence encodes CASSTPGLNQETQYF.

This sequence joins TRBV4-1 and TRBJ2-2, with TRBD1 matching 9 bases. Germline V gives CDR1 MGHRA, CDR2 YSYEKL. This CDR3 is 16 amino acids long. V lost 4 bases to trimming and J lost 5 bases; unmatched junction nucleotides: 8. In DNA form, the CDR3 reads TGCGCCAGCAGCCGATCAGGGGGACAGGGTACCGGGGAGCTGTTTTTT. Its protein product is CASSRSGGQGTGELFF.

The chain couples TRBV18 to TRBJ2-5; 7 positions agree with TRBD1. The CDR3 is 17 amino acids. The junction had 11 bases not matched to a gene; V was cut back by 2 bases and J by 2 bases. Per the germline V gene, CDR1 is KGHSH and CDR2 is LQKENI. CDR3 nucleotide sequence: TGTGCCAGCTCACCATACCCGACAGGGACATATCAAGAGACCCAGTACTTC. The encoded protein is CASSPYPTGTYQETQYF.

V usage is TRBV28 and J usage is TRBJ2-7; 7 nucleotides agree with TRBD1. The CDR3 length is 15 residues. V shed 4 bases, J shed 2 bases, and the junction held 8 bases outside the gene matches. CDR1 is MDHEN and CDR2 is SYDVKM in the germline V gene. Here the CDR3 reads CASSSPKGATYEQYF. DNA for the CDR3: TGTGCCAGCAGTTCCCCGAAGGGGGCAACCTACGAGCAGTACTTC.

This clone was picked up one time. The rearrangement joins TRBV20-1 to TRBJ1-1; D gene uncertain. V dropped 1 base and J dropped 8 bases, with 8 bases sitting between them. Germline V gene sequence: CDR1 DFQATT, CDR2 SNEGSKA (reference sequence). The CDR3 is 11 residues long. CDR3 sequence: CSARASLEAFF. DNA for the CDR3: TGCAGTGCTAGAGCCTCGTTAGAAGCTTTCTTT.

V gene TRBV9 combines with J gene TRBJ2-1, with 13 bases aligning to TRBD2. The junction had 6 bases not matched to a gene; V was cut back by 4 bases and J by 2 bases. The CDR3 sequence is 17 residues long. Germline V gene lookup returns CDR1 SGDLS and CDR2 YYNGEE. CDR3 DNA sequence: TGTGCCAGCAGCCCCCGGACTAGCGGGAGCCCCTACAATGAGCAGTTCTTC. Translating gives CASSPRTSGSPYNEQFF.

The chain has TRBV11-1 and TRBJ2-7; unclear D gene. The CDR3 loop spans 12 amino acids. V lost 4 bases to trimming and J lost 4 bases, with 8 bases between them. CDR1 is SGHAT, CDR2 FQDESV, per germline (reference sequence). The CDR3 sequence is CASSSQIYEQYF. In nucleotides, the CDR3 is TGTGCCAGCAGCTCCCAAATTTACGAGCAGTACTTC.

The chain carries TRBV28 and TRBJ1-1, with unresolved D. Germline V gene data show CDR1 as MDHEN and CDR2 as SYDVKM. The ends were cut back, 7 bases at V and 0 bases at J, with 24 bases in the middle. The CDR3 is 18 amino acids. CDR3 amino acids: CASTFYGGWDFMNTEAFF. CDR3 nucleotides: TGTGCCAGCACCTTTTATGGTGGGTGGGATTTCATGAACACTGAAGCTTTCTTT.

V gene TRBV18 combines with J gene TRBJ2-7, with 8 bases aligning to TRBD1. This CDR3 has 16 residues. Germline lookup yields CDR1 KGHSH and CDR2 LQKENI. V trimming: 3 bases; J trimming: 2 bases; junction bases outside the gene matches: 9. CDR3 in DNA: TGTGCCAGCTCACCGTGGGGCGACAGGGGCCCCTACGAGCAGTACTTC. As protein: CASSPWGDRGPYEQYF.

This clone appeared many times. The rearrangement joins TRBV10-1 to TRBJ2-3; 9 bases align to TRBD1. Germline trimming cut 4 bases from V and 2 bases from J; bases unmatched to any gene: 4. The CDR3 contains 15 residues. Germline loops: CDR1 WNHNN, CDR2 SYGVQD (reference sequence). CDR3 sequence (DNA): TGCGCCAGCAGTGGGGGACAGGGACACACAGATACGCAGTATTTT. As protein: CASSGGQGHTDTQYF.

For this clone: In the same sample, other DNA sequences code for this CDR3. J is TRBJ1-4 and V is TRBV7-2, with D maybe TRBD1 (5 bases). The CDR3 runs to 12 residues. Germline V gene sequence: CDR1 SGHTA, CDR2 FQGNSA. V lost 5 bases and J lost 7, with 8 bases in between. CDR3 sequence: CASSPQGEKLFF. CDR3 bases: TGTGCCAGCAGCCCCCAGGGTGAAAAACTGTTTTTT.

This chain links TRBV7-2 with TRBJ2-5; TRBD1 or TRBD2 may be the D gene (6 bases each). The tail of the sequence fits TRBJ2-7 better, so the J call may be wrong. From germline, CDR1 is SGHTA and CDR2 FQGNSA. CDR3 length equals 16 residues. CDR3 bases: TGTGCCAGCAGCCCTCCCGGGGGCAGGGCTATGGGCGAGCAGTACTTC. As protein: CASSPPGGRAMGEQYF.

The chain employs TRBV7-9 and TRBJ2-1; TRBD2 agrees at 10 bases. V lost 4 bases, J lost 2 bases, and 2 bases stayed unmatched. Germline V gene lookup returns CDR1 SEHNR and CDR2 FQNEAQ (reference sequence). This CDR3 spans 15 amino acids. In nucleotides, the CDR3 is TGTGCCAGCAGCTCGCTAGCGGGAGCCTACAATGAGCAGTTCTTC. Protein: CASSSLAGAYNEQFF. Complete variable domain (other parts from reference TRBV7-9 and TRBJ2-1): DTGVSQNPRHKITKRGQNVTFRCDPISEHNRLYWYRQTLGQGPEFLTYFQNEAQLEKSRLLSDRFSAERPKGSFSTLEIQRTEQGDSAMYLCASSSLAGAYNEQFFGPGTRLTVL.

V is TRBV7-2 and J is TRBJ2-3; 8 positions agree with TRBD2. Germline CDR1 and CDR2: SGHTA and FQGNSA. J gave up 1 base and V 5 bases, and 11 bases lay outside the gene matches. This CDR3 region has 17 residues. The DNA of the CDR3 is TGTGCCAGCAGCATACCTGTTGGCGGGGGGCGCACAGATACGCAGTATTTT. Translated, it gives CASSIPVGGGRTDTQYF. The full variable domain, in which reference TRBV7-2 and TRBJ2-3 provide the parts outside the CDR3, is GAGVSQSPSNKVTEKGKDVELRCDPISGHTALYWYRQSLGQGLEFLIYFQGNSAPDKSGLPSDRFSAERTGGSVSTLTIQRTQQEDSAVYLCASSIPVGGGRTDTQYFGPGTRLTVL.

The CDR3 here is CASSRPGASGYNEQFF. The CDR3 nucleotides are TGTGCCAGCAGCCGACCCGGGGCTAGCGGGTACAATGAGCAGTTCTTC. The chain links TRBV7-3 to TRBJ2-1; 8 positions agree with TRBD2. Germline V CDR1 and CDR2: SGHTA, FQGTGA. Trimming took 5 bases from V and 4 from J; bases not matched to a gene: 10. The CDR3 length is 16 residues.

This clone was counted between two and nine times. The J gene is TRBJ2-7, the V gene TRBV19, with 8 bases that match TRBD1. Losses at the gene ends were 9 bases for V and 1 base for J; bases not matched to a gene: 8. CDR1 LNHDA and CDR2 SQIVND come from the germline V gene (reference sequence). The CDR3 runs to 14 residues. The CDR3 DNA reads TGTGCCAGCAGAACTCAGGGGGCATCCTACGAGCAGTACTTC. This sequence encodes CASRTQGASYEQYF. The whole variable domain, filled in from reference TRBV19 and TRBJ2-7, reads DGGITQSPKYLFRKEGQNVTLSCEQNLNHDAMYWYRQDPGQGLRLIYYSQIVNDFQKGDIAEGYSVSREKKESFPLTVTSAQKNPTAFYLCASRTQGASYEQYFGPGTRLTVT.

This rearrangement joins TRBV5-1 to TRBJ2-5; weak D call: TRBD1 (5 bases). Trimming stripped 0 bases from V and 0 bases from J, with 9 bases between. The length of the CDR3 is 15 residues. Germline V gene data show CDR1 as SGHRS and CDR2 as YFSETQ. CDR3 nucleotides: TGCGCCAGCAGCTTGGTATCAGGGTACCAAGAGACCCAGTACTTC. It yields the protein CASSLVSGYQETQYF.

The chain carries TRBV21-1 and TRBJ1-2; TRBD1, the table's D call, lacks a check against the DNA. TRBV21-1 is given as a pseudogene. The CDR3 covers 15 residues. CDR3 nucleotides: TGTGCCAGCAGCAACAGGGGGCAGGTGAACTATGGCTACACCTTC. Translated, it gives CASSNRGQVNYGYTF.

The chain uses TRBV5-5 and TRBJ2-2; a weak D match, TRBD1 (5 bases). Trimming stripped 0 bases from V and 6 bases from J, with 12 bases between. Per the germline V gene, CDR1 is SGHKS and CDR2 is YYEKEE (reference sequence). The CDR3 runs 15 residues. Here the CDR3 DNA reads TGTGCCAGCAGCTTGGAGGTGAAGGGGTCCGGGGAGCTGTTTTTT. It is translated as CASSLEVKGSGELFF.

This clone showed up many times. The rearrangement uses TRBV29-1 and TRBJ2-2; D unresolved. Per the germline V gene, CDR1 is SQVTM and CDR2 is ANQGSEA. Trimming shortened V by 4 bases and J by 0 bases, and 9 bases separated the two germline ends. The CDR3 is 14 amino acids. CDR3 in amino acids: CSVARHPNTGELFF. In nucleotides, the CDR3 is TGCAGCGTTGCTAGACACCCGAACACCGGGGAGCTGTTTTTT.

V is TRBV28 and J is TRBJ2-3; 13 nucleotides align to TRBD2. The ends lost 8 bases at V and 2 bases at J; junction bases unmatched: 7. Germline V gene sequence: CDR1 MDHEN, CDR2 SYDVKM. CDR3 length: 16 amino acids. As DNA, the CDR3 is TGTGCCAGCCGGGGACTAGCGGGATACTCCACAGATACGCAGTATTTT. Its protein is CASRGLAGYSTDTQYF.

This chain joins TRBV25-1 and TRBJ1-4; 7 bases map to TRBD1. With 6 bases clipped from V and 2 bases from J, the junction kept 6 bases outside the gene matches. In germline, CDR1 is MGHDK, CDR2 SYGVNS. CDR3 length: 15 residues. The CDR3 protein is CASSEGDSTNEKLFF. The CDR3 nucleotides are TGTGCCAGCAGCGAAGGGGACAGCACTAATGAAAAACTGTTTTTT.